The 8 T cell receptor beta chains given below trace back to one sample, sequenced in a study of OX40 agonist ivuxolimab in advanced cancers. Library construction relied on the immunoSEQ multiplex PCR assay. TCRdb carries this immuneACCESS record with in-frame sequences only. Its versions omit some clonotypes, under half of them owing to an unresolved V gene in the studies checked, with the rest unexplained. For this sample there are around 79,000 clones; around nine tenths appear just once. About 2.3% of the sample goes to the ten largest clones. Sequencing was performed on CD4+ or CD8+ T cells sorted from blood, taken in a trial of the OX40 agonist ivuxolimab. Receptors originate from an adult with an advanced solid tumor such as melanoma, head and neck, liver or kidney cancer.

This clone is a singleton in its sample. The rearrangement uses TRBV14 and TRBJ2-7; D possibly corresponds to TRBD1 (6 bases). Trimming took off 4 bases at V and 3 bases at J, with 28 bases between the two ends. From germline, CDR1 is SGHDN and CDR2 FVKESK. This CDR3 spans 19 amino acids. The CDR3 coding sequence is TGTGCCAGCAGCCCGACCCGAAAATCGACAGGCCGCTTCCTCTACGAGCAGTACTTC. Its protein product is CASSPTRKSTGRFLYEQYF.

The rearrangement uses TRBV6-5 and TRBJ2-5, with no clear D. This CDR3 is built from 12 residues. The germline V gene encodes CDR1 MNHEY and CDR2 SVGAGI. V lost 2 bases and J 4 bases, leaving 5 bases between the germline ends. The chain's CDR3 is CASSYKGETQYF. In DNA, the CDR3 is TGTGCCAGCAGTTACAAGGGAGAGACCCAGTACTTC.

V usage is TRBV2 and J usage is TRBJ2-3, with D tentatively TRBD1 or TRBD2 (7 bases each). The CDR3 runs 13 residues. Trimming stripped 10 bases from V and 3 bases from J, with 14 bases between. Germline V lookup: CDR1 SNHLY, CDR2 FYNNEI. The CDR3: CATRQGGTDTQYF. For the CDR3, the DNA is TGTGCCACCCGACAGGGAGGGACAGATACGCAGTATTTT.

This clone appeared once. The chain combines TRBV27 with TRBJ2-7; 8 bases match TRBD2. This CDR3 is built from 17 residues. V trimming: 5 bases; J trimming: 3 bases; junction bases outside the gene matches: 15. Germline V CDR1 and CDR2: MNHEY, SMNVEV (reference sequence). Written as DNA, the CDR3 is TGTGCCAGCAGTATTTATTCCCCCCGGGAGGGTTTCTACGAGCAGTACTTC. Translation gives CASSIYSPREGFYEQYF.

The chain recombines TRBV5-6 with TRBJ2-7; D is unclear. Germline V gene data show CDR1 as SGHDT and CDR2 as YYEEEE. Trimming cost V 3 bases and J 2 bases, with 15 bases left between them. There are 15 residues in the CDR3. CDR3 nucleotides: TGTGCCAGCAGCTCCTTCTGGCGGACCGCCTACGAGCAGTACTTC. It is translated as CASSSFWRTAYEQYF.

This clone turned up a few times. This sequence joins TRBV15 and TRBJ1-2, with a weak D call TRBD1 (6 bases). Trimming removed 4 bases at V and 6 bases at J, with 9 bases between. Germline V CDR1 and CDR2: LNHNV, YYDKDF (reference sequence). The CDR3 is 12 amino acids. This chain's CDR3 is CATSTGAHGYTF. CDR3 nucleotides: TGTGCCACCAGCACGGGGGCCCATGGCTACACCTTC.

For the CDR3, the DNA is TGTGCCAGCAGTTTTAGGAGGTTGGGGGAGCAGTACTTC. Its protein is CASSFRRLGEQYF. The V call is TRBV28, the J call TRBJ2-7; a weak D match, TRBD2 (5 bases). This CDR3 contains 13 residues. V lost 3 bases and J lost 7, with 13 bases in between. CDR1 MDHEN and CDR2 SYDVKM come from the germline V gene.

The rearrangement joins TRBV7-2 to TRBJ2-1; TRBD1 might be the D (5 bases). There are 14 residues in the CDR3. Germline CDR1 SGHTA, CDR2 FQGNSA. With 2 bases removed from V and 6 bases from J, the gap between germline ends came to 11 bases. CDR3 DNA: TGTGCCAGCAGCTTAATGCAGGGTAGCAATGAGCAGTTCTTC. It is translated as CASSLMQGSNEQFF.